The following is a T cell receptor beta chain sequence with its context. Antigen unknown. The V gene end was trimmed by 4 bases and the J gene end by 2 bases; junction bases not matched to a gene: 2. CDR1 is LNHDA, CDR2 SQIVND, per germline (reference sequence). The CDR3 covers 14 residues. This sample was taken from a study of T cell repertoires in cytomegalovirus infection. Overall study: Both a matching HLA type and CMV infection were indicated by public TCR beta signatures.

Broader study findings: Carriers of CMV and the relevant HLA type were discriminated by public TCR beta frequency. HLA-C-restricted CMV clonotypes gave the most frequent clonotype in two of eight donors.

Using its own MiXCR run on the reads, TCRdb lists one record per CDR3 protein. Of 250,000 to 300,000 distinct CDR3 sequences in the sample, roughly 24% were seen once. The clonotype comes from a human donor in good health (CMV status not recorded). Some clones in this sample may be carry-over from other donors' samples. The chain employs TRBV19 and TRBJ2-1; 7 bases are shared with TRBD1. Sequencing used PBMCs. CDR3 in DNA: TGTGCCAGTAGTACGGGACAGACCTACAATGAGCAGTTCTTC. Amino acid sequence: CASSTGQTYNEQFF. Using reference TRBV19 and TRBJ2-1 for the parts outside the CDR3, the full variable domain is DGGITQSPKYLFRKEGQNVTLSCEQNLNHDAMYWYRQDPGQGLRLIYYSQIVNDFQKGDIAEGYSVSREKKESFPLTVTSAQKNPTAFYLCASSTGQTYNEQFFGPGTRLTVL.